These 22 T cell receptor beta chains originate from one sample sequenced in a study of T cell responses to AZD1222 COVID-19 vaccine. Repertoires were generated with immunoSEQ multiplex PCR, while TCRdb's copy carries only in-frame clones and drops some. The sample lists more than 55,000 clones; about three quarters were seen once. The specimen was peripheral blood, collected 28 days after the second AZD1222 dose. These receptors originate from an adult who received the AZD1222 COVID-19 vaccine.

The chain couples TRBV6-4 to TRBJ1-2; TRBD1 aligns across 10 bases. The CDR3 has 16 amino acids. Per germline, CDR1 MRHNA and CDR2 SNTAGT. Trimming removed 6 bases from V and 7 bases from J; junction bases left unmatched: 14. DNA for the CDR3: TGTGCCAGCAGCGAAGGCGGACAGGGGGGCTCGGGTGGCTACACCTTC. Amino acid sequence: CASSEGGQGGSGGYTF.

The chain is built from TRBV5-1 and TRBJ2-2; D is perhaps TRBD2 (5 bases). CDR3 size: 15 residues. Germline assignment: CDR1 SGHRS and CDR2 YFSETQ. V gave up 2 bases and J gave up 0 bases, with 8 bases separating them. The CDR3 protein is CASSLPGANTGELFF. DNA of the CDR3: TGCGCCAGCAGCTTACCCGGGGCGAACACCGGGGAGCTGTTTTTT.

This sequence joins TRBV5-4 and TRBJ2-5, with TRBD2 matching over 12 bases. Germline CDR1 reads SGHNT; CDR2 reads YYREEE (reference sequence). This CDR3 is built from 16 residues. J was trimmed by 2 bases and V by 1 base; bases with no gene match: 3. The CDR3 here is CASSLRLAGGQETQYF. CDR3 sequence (DNA): TGTGCCAGCAGCTTGAGGCTAGCGGGGGGGCAAGAGACCCAGTACTTC.

The V and J genes are TRBV5-4 and TRBJ1-2, with a tentative D call TRBD1 (5 bases). The V gene's germline CDR1 is SGHNT and CDR2 YYREEE (reference sequence). The CDR3 sequence is 16 residues long. V lost 4 bases and J 6 bases, leaving 22 bases between the germline ends. Here the CDR3 DNA reads TGTGCCAGCAGCCGGGGGGGTGCCACGCCTGGGAATGGCTACACCTTC. Encoded protein: CASSRGGATPGNGYTF.

The V gene is TRBV5-4, the J gene TRBJ2-5, with 12 bases that match TRBD2. Germline V CDR1 and CDR2: SGHNT, YYREEE (reference sequence). CDR3 length: 15 amino acids. The V segment lost 4 bases and the J segment 2 bases; nucleotides outside the gene matches: 3. Here the CDR3 reads CASSRLAGEQETQYF. CDR3 coding DNA: TGTGCCAGCAGCAGACTAGCGGGGGAACAAGAGACCCAGTACTTC.

The rearrangement links TRBV14 to TRBJ2-1, with a weak D call TRBD1 (6 bases). The CDR3 is 16 residues long. Germline CDR1 reads SGHDN; CDR2 reads FVKESK. With 0 bases removed from V and 5 bases from J, the gap between germline ends came to 14 bases. The CDR3 sequence is CASSQDRLRGNNEQFF. The CDR3, as DNA: TGTGCCAGCAGCCAAGATAGGCTAAGGGGGAACAATGAGCAGTTCTTC. The whole variable domain, remainder taken from reference TRBV14 and TRBJ2-1, is EAGVTQFPSHSVIEKGQTVTLRCDPISGHDNLYWYRRVMGKEIKFLLHFVKESKQDESGMPNNRFLAERTGGTYSTLKVQPAELEDSGVYFCASSQDRLRGNNEQFFGPGTRLTVL.

The chain joins TRBV11-1 to TRBJ2-5; 12 bases map to TRBD2. This CDR3 is built from 15 residues. Germline CDR1 and CDR2: SGHAT and FQDESV (reference sequence). With V trimmed by 9 bases and J by 5 bases, 10 bases remained unmatched. CDR3 DNA: TGTGCCAGTTCTTCTAGCGGGGGGGCCTTGGAGACCCAGTACTTC. Translation gives CASSSSGGALETQYF. Supplemented by reference TRBV11-1 and TRBJ2-5, the full variable domain reads EAEVAQSPRYKITEKSQAVAFWCDPISGHATLYWYRQILGQGPELLVQFQDESVVDDSQLPKDRFSAERLKGVDSTLKIQPAELGDSAMYLCASSSSGGALETQYFGPGTRLLVL.

This clone was seen ten or more times. The chain's CDR3 is CASSPDGIEKLFF. The CDR3 region has the DNA TGTGCCAGTAGTCCGGACGGAATCGAAAAACTGTTTTTT. The chain has TRBV19 and TRBJ1-4, with unresolved D. V lost 5 bases to trimming and J lost 8 bases, with 12 bases between them. Per the germline V gene, CDR1 is LNHDA and CDR2 is SQIVND (reference sequence). The CDR3 is made up of 13 amino acids.

As DNA, the CDR3 is TGTGCCAGCAGTTTTCCTCCAAAATGGAGGACAGCAAACAATGAGCAGTTCTTC. It translates to CASSFPPKWRTANNEQFF. V is TRBV7-9 and J is TRBJ2-1, with D possibly being TRBD1 (6 bases). Germline V gives CDR1 SEHNR, CDR2 FQNEAQ (reference sequence). Trimming stripped 6 bases from V and 5 bases from J, with 26 bases between. This CDR3 comprises 18 residues.

This clone was picked up a small number of times. J is TRBJ2-3 and V is TRBV27; D gene uncertain. The CDR3 runs to 15 residues. The ends were cut back, 2 bases at V and 0 bases at J, with 9 bases in the middle. CDR1 is MNHEY, CDR2 SMNVEV, per germline (reference sequence). DNA of the CDR3: TGTGCCAGCAGTTTACAGGATCCCAGCACAGATACGCAGTATTTT. Residues: CASSLQDPSTDTQYF.

This sequence joins TRBV5-5 and TRBJ2-5; no reliable D call. This CDR3 is built from 14 residues. V lost 3 bases and J 2 bases, leaving 11 bases between the germline ends. Germline loops: CDR1 SGHKS, CDR2 YYEKEE (reference sequence). CDR3 sequence reads: CASSWASDQETQYF. CDR3 DNA sequence: TGTGCCAGCAGCTGGGCAAGCGATCAAGAGACCCAGTACTTC.

The V and J genes are TRBV12-5 and TRBJ1-1; no clear D. Trimming left V 4 bases short and J 4 bases short, with 7 bases between. The CDR3 is made up of 12 amino acids. CDR1 and CDR2 from the germline V gene are LGHNT and FRNRAP. The CDR3 loop is CASGWSATEAFF. The CDR3 region has the DNA TGTGCTAGTGGTTGGTCGGCCACTGAAGCTTTCTTT.

This clone appeared a few times. V and J are TRBV4-2 and TRBJ2-3, with D perhaps TRBD1 (5 bases). The V end lost 0 bases, the J end lost 0 bases, and 10 bases lay between the germline ends. CDR1 and CDR2 from the germline V gene are LGHNA and YNFKEQ. The CDR3 spans 16 residues. CDR3 DNA: TGTGCCAGCAGCCAAGATGCAGGGTCTAGCACAGATACGCAGTATTTT. This sequence encodes CASSQDAGSSTDTQYF.

The V call is TRBV28, the J call TRBJ1-1; possibly TRBD1 for D (5 bases). The CDR3 runs 15 residues. V was cut by 4 bases and J by 2 bases, with 14 bases left in between. Germline values: CDR1 MDHEN, CDR2 SYDVKM. This CDR3 is CASSSPGEANTEAFF. The CDR3, as DNA: TGTGCCAGCAGTTCCCCGGGGGAGGCAAACACTGAAGCTTTCTTT. Together with reference TRBV28 and TRBJ1-1, the CDR3 gives the full variable domain: DVKVTQSSRYLVKRTGEKVFLECVQDMDHENMFWYRQDPGLGLRLIYFSYDVKMKEKGDIPEGYSVSREKKERFSLILESASTNQTSMYLCASSSPGEANTEAFFGQGTRLTVV.

V is TRBV5-1 and J is TRBJ2-1, with TRBD2 matching over 7 bases. The CDR3 has 15 amino acids. Germline lookup yields CDR1 SGHRS and CDR2 YFSETQ. V trimming: 6 bases; J trimming: 4 bases; junction bases outside the gene matches: 10. CDR3 loop: CASTIPGSGYNEQFF. The CDR3 region has the DNA TGCGCCAGCACGATCCCGGGTAGCGGGTACAATGAGCAGTTCTTC. Supplemented by reference TRBV5-1 and TRBJ2-1, the full variable domain reads KAGVTQTPRYLIKTRGQQVTLSCSPISGHRSVSWYQQTPGQGLQFLFEYFSETQRNKGNFPGRFSGRQFSNSRSEMNVSTLELGDSALYLCASTIPGSGYNEQFFGPGTRLTVL.

The chain links TRBV27 to TRBJ2-7; a possible D gene is TRBD2 (5 bases). V lost 3 bases to trimming and J lost 4 bases, with 13 bases between them. This CDR3 contains 14 residues. Germline V lookup: CDR1 MNHEY, CDR2 SMNVEV (reference sequence). Here the CDR3 reads CASSLGTRGYEQYF. The CDR3 region has the DNA TGTGCCAGCAGTTTGGGTACTAGAGGGTACGAGCAGTACTTC.

This rearrangement joins TRBV12-3 or TRBV12-4 to TRBJ1-1, with D possibly TRBD1 on 5 matching bases. The CDR3 spans 13 residues. The V and J ends lost 4 bases and 4 bases respectively, with 10 bases between them. CDR3 nucleotide sequence: TGTGCCAGCAGTTGGGGGGTGAGCACTGAAGCTTTCTTT. The encoded protein is CASSWGVSTEAFF.

This clone was counted between two and nine times. The chain links TRBV28 to TRBJ2-3; TRBD2 might be the D (7 bases). The germline V gene encodes CDR1 MDHEN and CDR2 SYDVKM. V shed 6 bases and J shed 5 bases, with 15 bases lying between them. CDR3 length equals 14 residues. Written as DNA, the CDR3 is TGTGCCAGCAGGGGGTCGGGGGGCGGAGATACGCAGTATTTT. It specifies CASRGSGGGDTQYF.

The chain carries TRBV7-2 and TRBJ1-4; a possible D gene is TRBD1 (6 bases). CDR3 length equals 16 residues. The V end was cut by 4 bases, the J end by 3 bases, with 15 bases between. Germline CDR1 and CDR2: SGHTA and FQGNSA. The CDR3 DNA reads as TGTGCCAGCAGCTCCAGGGGCCGGGGGGCTAATGAAAAACTGTTTTTT. Protein product: CASSSRGRGANEKLFF.

The chain links TRBV29-1 to TRBJ2-7; TRBD1 matches 8 bases. The CDR3 contains 15 residues. Germline V gene data show CDR1 as SQVTM and CDR2 as ANQGSEA. V trimming: 0 bases; J trimming: 4 bases; junction bases outside the gene matches: 8. The CDR3 coding sequence is TGCAGCGTTGAAGAGGGGGGCAGGGGGCATTACGAGCAGTACTTC. Protein sequence: CSVEEGGRGHYEQYF.

This chain connects TRBV12-5 to TRBJ2-7, with a possible D match to TRBD2 (5 bases). Germline CDR1 LGHNT, CDR2 FRNRAP. Trimming took off 9 bases at V and 0 bases at J, with 18 bases between the two ends. The CDR3 length is 15 residues. The CDR3 spells CARGPEGWSSYEQYF. DNA of the CDR3: TGTGCTAGGGGCCCTGAGGGTTGGAGCTCCTACGAGCAGTACTTC.

This rearrangement joins TRBV24-1 to TRBJ1-5, with a weak D call TRBD1 (5 bases). V was shortened by 5 bases and J by 1 base, with 8 bases between the two germline ends. CDR1 and CDR2 (germline): KGHDR, SFDVKD. This CDR3 comprises 14 residues. The CDR3 region has the DNA TGTGCCACCAGTGCAGGGCTAAGCAATCAGCCCCAGCATTTT. Its protein product is CATSAGLSNQPQHF.